The clone carrying this TCR beta chain was picked up many times. Antigen: not known. The TCR beta cDNA libraries carried unique molecular identifiers. T cells numbering roughly 1 to 10 million yielded about 500,000 cDNA molecules. One entry per CDR3 protein results from TCRdb running MiXCR on the PCR reads. The sample yields about 150,000 distinct CDR3 sequences, approximately 30% seen once. The CDR3 covers 11 residues. The V gene lost 3 bases and the J gene lost 15 bases, with 15 bases spanning the gap. Germline loops: CDR1 DFQATT, CDR2 SNEGSKA (reference sequence). This entry belongs to a study of post-analysis software for immune sequencing data. Study-wide findings and caveats: In multiple sclerosis, normalized Chao1 diversity was significantly below that of controls. Patients had higher frequencies than controls of five TRBV segments, including TRBV5-6, TRBV5-1 and TRBV20-1.

V usage is TRBV20-1 and J usage is TRBJ1-5, with D maybe TRBD1 (5 bases). This clonotype originated in a girl aged 5 to 17 with multiple sclerosis. The source material was blood. CDR3 DNA sequence: TGCAGTGCTAGGGGGCCCTGGTGGTGGCATTTT. This translates into CSARGPWWWHF.